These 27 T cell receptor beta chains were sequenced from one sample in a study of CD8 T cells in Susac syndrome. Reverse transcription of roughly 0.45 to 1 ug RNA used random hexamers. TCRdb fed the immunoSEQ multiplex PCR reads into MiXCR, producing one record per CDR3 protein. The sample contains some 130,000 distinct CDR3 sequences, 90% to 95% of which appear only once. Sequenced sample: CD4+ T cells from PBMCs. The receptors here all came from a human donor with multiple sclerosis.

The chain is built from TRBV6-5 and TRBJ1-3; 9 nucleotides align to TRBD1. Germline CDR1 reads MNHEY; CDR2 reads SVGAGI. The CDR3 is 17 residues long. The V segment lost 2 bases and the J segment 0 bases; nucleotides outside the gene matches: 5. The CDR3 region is CASSYRQGGSSGNTIYF. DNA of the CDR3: TGTGCCAGCAGTTACCGACAGGGGGGAAGCTCTGGAAACACCATATATTTT.

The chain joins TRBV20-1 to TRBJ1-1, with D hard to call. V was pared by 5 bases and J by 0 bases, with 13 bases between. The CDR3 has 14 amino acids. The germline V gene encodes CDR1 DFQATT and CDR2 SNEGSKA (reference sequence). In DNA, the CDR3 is TGCAGTGCTGGGCGTGGGAGGGTGAACACTGAAGCTTTCTTT. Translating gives CSAGRGRVNTEAFF.

The CDR3 nucleotides read TGTGCCAGCCGAGGGGCAGGATATAACTATGGCTACACCTTC. Translation gives CASRGAGYNYGYTF. The chain is built from TRBV3-1 and TRBJ1-2; possible D gene TRBD1, 5 bases. CDR1 is LGHDT, CDR2 YNNKEL, per germline (reference sequence). The CDR3 totals 14 residues. Trimming stripped 8 bases from V and 1 base from J, with 14 bases between.

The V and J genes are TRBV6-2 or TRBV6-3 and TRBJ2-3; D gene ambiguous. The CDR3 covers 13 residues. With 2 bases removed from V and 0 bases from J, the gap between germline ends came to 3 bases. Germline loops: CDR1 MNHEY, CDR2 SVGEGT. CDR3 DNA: TGTGCCAGCAGTTACCGAAGCACAGATACGCAGTATTTT. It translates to CASSYRSTDTQYF.

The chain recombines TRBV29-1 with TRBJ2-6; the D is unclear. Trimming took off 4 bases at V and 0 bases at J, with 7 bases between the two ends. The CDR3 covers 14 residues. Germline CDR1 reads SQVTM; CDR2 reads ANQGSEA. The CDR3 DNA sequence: TGCAGCGTTGGAAGCCTCTCTGGGGCCAACGTCCTGACTTTC. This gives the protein CSVGSLSGANVLTF.

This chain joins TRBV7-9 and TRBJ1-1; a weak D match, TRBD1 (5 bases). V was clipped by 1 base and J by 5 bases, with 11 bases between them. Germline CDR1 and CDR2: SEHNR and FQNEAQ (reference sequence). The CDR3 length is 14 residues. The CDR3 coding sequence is TGTGCCAGCAGCTTAGAAGGGGCAAGGACTGAAGCTTTCTTT. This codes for CASSLEGARTEAFF. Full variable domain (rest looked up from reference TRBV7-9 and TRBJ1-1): DTGVSQNPRHKITKRGQNVTFRCDPISEHNRLYWYRQTLGQGPEFLTYFQNEAQLEKSRLLSDRFSAERPKGSFSTLEIQRTEQGDSAMYLCASSLEGARTEAFFGQGTRLTVV.

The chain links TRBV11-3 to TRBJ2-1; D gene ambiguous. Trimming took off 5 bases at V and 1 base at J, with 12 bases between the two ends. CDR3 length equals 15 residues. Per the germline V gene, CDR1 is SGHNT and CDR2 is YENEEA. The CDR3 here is CASSPLGQSYNEQFF. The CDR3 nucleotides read TGTGCCAGCAGCCCCTTGGGCCAATCCTACAATGAGCAGTTCTTC.

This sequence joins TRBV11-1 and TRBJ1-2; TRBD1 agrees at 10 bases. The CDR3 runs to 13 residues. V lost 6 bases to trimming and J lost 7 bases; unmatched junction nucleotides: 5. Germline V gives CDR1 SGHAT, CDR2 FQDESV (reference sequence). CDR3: CASSWDRGGGYTF. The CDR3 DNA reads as TGTGCCAGCAGTTGGGACAGGGGTGGTGGCTACACCTTC.

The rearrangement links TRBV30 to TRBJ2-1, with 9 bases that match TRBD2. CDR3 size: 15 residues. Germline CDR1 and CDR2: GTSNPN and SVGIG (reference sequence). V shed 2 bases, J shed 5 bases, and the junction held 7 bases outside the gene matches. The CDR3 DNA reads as TGTGCCTGGAGTATTGGAGCGGGAGGCCACAATGAGCAGTTCTTC. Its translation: CAWSIGAGGHNEQFF.

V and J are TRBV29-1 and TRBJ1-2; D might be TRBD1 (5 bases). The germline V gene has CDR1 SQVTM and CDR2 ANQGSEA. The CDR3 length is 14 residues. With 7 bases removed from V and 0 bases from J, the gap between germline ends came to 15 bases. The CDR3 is CSARWGGPNYGYTF. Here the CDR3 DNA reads TGCAGCGCCCGCTGGGGCGGACCTAACTATGGCTACACCTTC.

This CDR3 reads CASSPRGQINEQFF. CDR3 DNA sequence: TGTGCCAGCAGCCCCCGGGGACAGATCAATGAGCAGTTCTTC. The chain uses TRBV11-2 and TRBJ2-1; 7 bases align to TRBD1. From germline, CDR1 is SGHAT and CDR2 FQNNGV. The CDR3 totals 14 residues. The V segment lost 5 bases and the J segment 6 bases; nucleotides outside the gene matches: 7.

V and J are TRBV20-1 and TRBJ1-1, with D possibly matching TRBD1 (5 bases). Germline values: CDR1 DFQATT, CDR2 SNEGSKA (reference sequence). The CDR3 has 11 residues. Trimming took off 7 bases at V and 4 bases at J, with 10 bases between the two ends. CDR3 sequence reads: CSVGRGTEAFF. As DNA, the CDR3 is TGCAGTGTAGGGAGGGGCACTGAAGCTTTCTTT.

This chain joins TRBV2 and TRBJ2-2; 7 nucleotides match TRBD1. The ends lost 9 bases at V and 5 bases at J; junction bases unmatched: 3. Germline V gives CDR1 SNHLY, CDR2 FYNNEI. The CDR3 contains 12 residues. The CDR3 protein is CASQGVTGELFF. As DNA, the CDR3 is TGTGCCAGTCAGGGGGTTACCGGGGAGCTGTTTTTT.

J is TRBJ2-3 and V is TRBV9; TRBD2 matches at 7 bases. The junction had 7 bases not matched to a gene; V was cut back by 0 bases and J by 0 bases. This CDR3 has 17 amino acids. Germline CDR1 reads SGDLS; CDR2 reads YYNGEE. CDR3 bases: TGTGCCAGCAGCGTAGCTGGCGGGGGACCCAGCACAGATACGCAGTATTTT. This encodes CASSVAGGGPSTDTQYF.

CDR3 loop: CAWSEGLATRVEQYF. DNA for the CDR3: TGTGCCTGGAGTGAGGGCCTAGCTACAAGGGTTGAGCAGTACTTC. The V and J genes are TRBV30 and TRBJ2-7; D perhaps matches TRBD2 (5 bases). The CDR3 has 15 amino acids. Trimming pared 1 base from V and 7 bases from J, leaving 20 bases between. The germline CDR1 and CDR2 sequences are GTSNPN and SVGIG (reference sequence).

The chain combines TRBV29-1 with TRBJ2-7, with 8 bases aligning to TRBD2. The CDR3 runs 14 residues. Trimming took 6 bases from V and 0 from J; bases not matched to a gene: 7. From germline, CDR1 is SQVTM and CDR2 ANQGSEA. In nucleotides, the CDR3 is TGCAGCGTCACTAGCGGAACGAGCTCCTACGAGCAGTACTTC. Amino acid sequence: CSVTSGTSSYEQYF.

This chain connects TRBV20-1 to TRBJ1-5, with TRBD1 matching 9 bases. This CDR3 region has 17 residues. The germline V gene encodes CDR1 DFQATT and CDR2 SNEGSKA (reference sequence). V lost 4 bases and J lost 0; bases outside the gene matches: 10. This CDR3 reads CSAKIGTGPYSNQPQHF. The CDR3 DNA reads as TGCAGTGCTAAGATAGGGACAGGGCCGTATAGCAATCAGCCCCAGCATTTT.

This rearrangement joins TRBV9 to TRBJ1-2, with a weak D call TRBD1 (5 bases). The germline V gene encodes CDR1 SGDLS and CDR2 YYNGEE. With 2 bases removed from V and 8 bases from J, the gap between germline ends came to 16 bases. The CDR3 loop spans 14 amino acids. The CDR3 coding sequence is TGTGCCAGCAGCGTCCTCGACAGCCTTGCGGGCTACACCTTC. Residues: CASSVLDSLAGYTF.

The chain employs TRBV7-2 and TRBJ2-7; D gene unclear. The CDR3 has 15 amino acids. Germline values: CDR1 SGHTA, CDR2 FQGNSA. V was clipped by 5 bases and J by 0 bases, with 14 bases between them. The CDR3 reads CASSPRVGISYEQYF. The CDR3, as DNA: TGTGCCAGCAGCCCTAGGGTGGGGATCTCCTACGAGCAGTACTTC.

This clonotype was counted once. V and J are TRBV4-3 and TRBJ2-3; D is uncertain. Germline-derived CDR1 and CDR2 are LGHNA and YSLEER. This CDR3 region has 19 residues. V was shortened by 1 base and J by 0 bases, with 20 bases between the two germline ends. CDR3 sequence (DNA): TGCGCCAGCAGCCAAGTACCAGTTCCGGGCGGCGTTAGCACAGATACGCAGTATTTT. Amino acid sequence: CASSQVPVPGGVSTDTQYF.

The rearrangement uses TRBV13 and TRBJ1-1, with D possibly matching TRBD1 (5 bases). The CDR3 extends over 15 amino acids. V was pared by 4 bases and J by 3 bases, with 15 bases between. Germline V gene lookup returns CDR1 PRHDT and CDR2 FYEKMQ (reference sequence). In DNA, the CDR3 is TGTGCCAGCAGCTGGAACAGGAGAGGGGACACTGAAGCTTTCTTT. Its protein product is CASSWNRRGDTEAFF.

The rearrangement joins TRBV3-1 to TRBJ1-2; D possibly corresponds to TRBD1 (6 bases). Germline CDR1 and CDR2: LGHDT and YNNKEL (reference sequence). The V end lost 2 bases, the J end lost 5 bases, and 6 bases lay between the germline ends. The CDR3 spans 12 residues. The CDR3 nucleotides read TGTGCCAGCAGCCAACAGGGGTATGGCTACACCTTC. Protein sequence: CASSQQGYGYTF.

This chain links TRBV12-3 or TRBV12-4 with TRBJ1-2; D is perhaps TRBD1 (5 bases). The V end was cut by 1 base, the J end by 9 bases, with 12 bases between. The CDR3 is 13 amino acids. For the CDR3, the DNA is TGTGCCAGCAGTTTAGGGCAGGGCTCAAGCTACACCTTC. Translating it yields CASSLGQGSSYTF.

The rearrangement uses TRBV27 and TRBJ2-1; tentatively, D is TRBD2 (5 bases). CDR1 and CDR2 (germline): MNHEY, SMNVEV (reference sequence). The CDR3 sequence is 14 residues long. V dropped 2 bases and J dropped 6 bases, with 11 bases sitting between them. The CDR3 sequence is CASSLSGLFNEQFF. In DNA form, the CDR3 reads TGTGCCAGCAGTTTAAGTGGACTCTTCAATGAGCAGTTCTTC.

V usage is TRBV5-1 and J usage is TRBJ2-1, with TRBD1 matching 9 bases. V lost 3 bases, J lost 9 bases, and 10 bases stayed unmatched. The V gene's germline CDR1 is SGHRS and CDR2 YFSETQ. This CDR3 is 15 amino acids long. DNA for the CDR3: TGCGCCAGCAGCTCACAGGGGGCTGCCCAAAGTGAGCAGTTCTTC. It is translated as CASSSQGAAQSEQFF.

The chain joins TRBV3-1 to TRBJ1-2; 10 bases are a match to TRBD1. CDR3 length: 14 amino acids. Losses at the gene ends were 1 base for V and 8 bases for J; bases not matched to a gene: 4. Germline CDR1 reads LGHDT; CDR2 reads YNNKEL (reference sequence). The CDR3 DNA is TGTGCCAGCAGCCAAGGAGACAGGGGGCTCGGCTACACCTTC. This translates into CASSQGDRGLGYTF.

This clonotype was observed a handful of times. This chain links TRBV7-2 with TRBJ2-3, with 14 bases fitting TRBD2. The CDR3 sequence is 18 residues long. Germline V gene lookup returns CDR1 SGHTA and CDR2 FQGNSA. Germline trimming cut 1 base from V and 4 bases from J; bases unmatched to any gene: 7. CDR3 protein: CASSLGGLAGALADTQYF. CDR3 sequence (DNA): TGTGCCAGCAGCTTAGGGGGACTAGCGGGGGCCTTAGCAGATACGCAGTATTTT. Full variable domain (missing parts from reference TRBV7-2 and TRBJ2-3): GAGVSQSPSNKVTEKGKDVELRCDPISGHTALYWYRQSLGQGLEFLIYFQGNSAPDKSGLPSDRFSAERTGGSVSTLTIQRTQQEDSAVYLCASSLGGLAGALADTQYFGPGTRLTVL.